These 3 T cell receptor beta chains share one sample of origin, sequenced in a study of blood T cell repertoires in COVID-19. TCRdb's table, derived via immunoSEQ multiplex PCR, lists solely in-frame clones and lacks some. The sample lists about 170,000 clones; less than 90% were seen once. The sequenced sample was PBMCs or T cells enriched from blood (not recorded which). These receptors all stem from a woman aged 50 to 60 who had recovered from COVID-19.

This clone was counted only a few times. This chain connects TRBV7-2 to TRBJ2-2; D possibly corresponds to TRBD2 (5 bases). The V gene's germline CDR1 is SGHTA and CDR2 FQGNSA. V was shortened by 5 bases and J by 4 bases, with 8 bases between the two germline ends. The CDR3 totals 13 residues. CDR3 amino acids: CASSRDFTGELFF. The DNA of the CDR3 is TGTGCCAGCAGCCGGGATTTCACCGGGGAGCTGTTTTTT.

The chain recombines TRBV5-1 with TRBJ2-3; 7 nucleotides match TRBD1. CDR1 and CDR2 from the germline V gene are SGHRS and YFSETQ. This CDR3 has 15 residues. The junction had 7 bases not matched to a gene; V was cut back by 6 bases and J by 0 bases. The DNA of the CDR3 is TGCGCCAGCACCAGGGACAGTACTAGCACAGATACGCAGTATTTT. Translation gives CASTRDSTSTDTQYF.

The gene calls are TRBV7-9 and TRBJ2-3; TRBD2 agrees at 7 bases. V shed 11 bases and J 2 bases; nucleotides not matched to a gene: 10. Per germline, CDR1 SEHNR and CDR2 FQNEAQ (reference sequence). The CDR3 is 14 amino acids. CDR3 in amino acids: CAVAGRGNTDTQYF. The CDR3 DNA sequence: TGTGCCGTAGCAGGGCGGGGGAACACAGATACGCAGTATTTT.